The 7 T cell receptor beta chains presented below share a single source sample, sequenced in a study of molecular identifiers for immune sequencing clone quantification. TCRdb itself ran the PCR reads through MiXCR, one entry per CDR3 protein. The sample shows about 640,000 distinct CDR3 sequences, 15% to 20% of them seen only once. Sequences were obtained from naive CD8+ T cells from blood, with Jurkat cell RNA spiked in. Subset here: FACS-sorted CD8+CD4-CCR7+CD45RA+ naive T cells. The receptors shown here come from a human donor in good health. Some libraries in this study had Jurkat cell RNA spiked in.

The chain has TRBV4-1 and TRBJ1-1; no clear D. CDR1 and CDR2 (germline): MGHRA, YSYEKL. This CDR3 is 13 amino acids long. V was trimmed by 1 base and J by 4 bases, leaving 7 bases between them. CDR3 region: CASSQGLSTEAFF. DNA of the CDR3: TGCGCCAGCAGCCAAGGTCTGAGCACTGAAGCTTTCTTT.

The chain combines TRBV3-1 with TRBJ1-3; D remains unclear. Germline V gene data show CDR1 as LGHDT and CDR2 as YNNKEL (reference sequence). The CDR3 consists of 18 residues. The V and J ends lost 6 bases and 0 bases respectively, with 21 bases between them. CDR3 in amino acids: CASSQFSLPSSSGNTIYF. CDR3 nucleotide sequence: TGTGCCAGCAGTCAATTCAGTCTTCCTTCCAGCTCTGGAAACACCATATATTTT.

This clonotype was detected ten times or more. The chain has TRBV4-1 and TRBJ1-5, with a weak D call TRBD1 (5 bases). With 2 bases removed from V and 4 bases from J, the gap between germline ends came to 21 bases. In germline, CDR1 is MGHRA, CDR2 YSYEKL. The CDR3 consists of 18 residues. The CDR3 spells CASSQISLTGTANQPQHF. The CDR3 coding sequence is TGCGCCAGCAGCCAAATTTCCCTAACGGGGACCGCGAATCAGCCCCAGCATTTT.

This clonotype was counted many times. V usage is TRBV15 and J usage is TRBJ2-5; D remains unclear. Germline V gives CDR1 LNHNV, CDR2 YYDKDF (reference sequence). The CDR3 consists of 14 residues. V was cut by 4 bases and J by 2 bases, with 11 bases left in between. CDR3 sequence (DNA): TGTGCCACCAGCACACTGGGTGTACAAGAGACCCAGTACTTC. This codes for CATSTLGVQETQYF.

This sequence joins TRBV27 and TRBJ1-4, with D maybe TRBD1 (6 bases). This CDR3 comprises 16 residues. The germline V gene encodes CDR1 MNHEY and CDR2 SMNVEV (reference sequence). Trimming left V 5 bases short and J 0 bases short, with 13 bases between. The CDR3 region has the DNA TGTGCCAGCAGTCAGGGGACTAGCGCAACTAATGAAAAACTGTTTTTT. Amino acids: CASSQGTSATNEKLFF.

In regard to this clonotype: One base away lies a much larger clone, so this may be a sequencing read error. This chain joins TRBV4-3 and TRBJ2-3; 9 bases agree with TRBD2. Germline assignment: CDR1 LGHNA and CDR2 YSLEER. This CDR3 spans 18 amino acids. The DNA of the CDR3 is TGCGCCAGCAGCCAAGTGAGCGGGAGGACCTCTAGCACAGGTACGCAGTATTTT. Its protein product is CASSQVSGRTSSTGTQYF.

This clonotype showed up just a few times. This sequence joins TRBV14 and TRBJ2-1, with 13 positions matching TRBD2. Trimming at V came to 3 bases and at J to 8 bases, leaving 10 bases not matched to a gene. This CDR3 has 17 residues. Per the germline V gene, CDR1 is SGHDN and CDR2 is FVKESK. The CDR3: CASSQRLAGGHWYEQFF. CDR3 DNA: TGTGCCAGCAGCCAGAGACTAGCGGGAGGTCATTGGTATGAGCAGTTCTTC.